This TCR beta chain emerged from a study of OX40 agonist ivuxolimab in advanced cancers. The germline V and J ends were trimmed by 0 bases and 6 bases, with 15 bases remaining between them. The CDR3 has 15 residues. Germline V lookup: CDR1 SGHVS, CDR2 FNYEAQ. Assay: immunoSEQ multiplex PCR; the TCRdb copy retains only in-frame clones and omits some. Of tens of thousands of clones in the sample, roughly 79% are singletons; the top ten hold roughly a fifth. This TCR was sampled from an adult with an advanced solid tumor such as melanoma, head and neck, liver or kidney cancer. The sequencing here drew on CD4+ or CD8+ T cells sorted from blood, taken in a trial of the OX40 agonist ivuxolimab. V usage is TRBV7-6 and J usage is TRBJ2-7; a possible D gene is TRBD2 (6 bases). The CDR3 reads CASSLAGDFVGEQYF. For the CDR3, the DNA is TGTGCCAGCAGCTTAGCGGGGGACTTCGTGGGCGAGCAGTACTTC.